These 13 T cell receptor beta chains were sequenced from one sample in a study of cytomegalovirus exposure and HLA in healthy donors. Measured with immunoSEQ multiplex PCR; TCRdb has only the in-frame clones, and not every one. Among a few hundred thousand clones listed, roughly 89% were seen once. Sequencing was performed on PBMCs. The receptor set was obtained from a woman younger than 35 in good health and CMV-seronegative.

This clone appeared a single time. This sequence joins TRBV7-9 and TRBJ2-7; tentative D call: TRBD2 (6 bases). With 2 bases removed from V and 3 bases from J, the gap between germline ends came to 11 bases. Looked up from germline, CDR1 is SEHNR and CDR2 is FQNEAQ (reference sequence). This CDR3 has 14 residues. The CDR3 bases are TGTGCCAGCAGCTTATGGGACTCAGACTACGAGCAGTACTTC. Residues: CASSLWDSDYEQYF.

The chain uses TRBV5-8 and TRBJ1-2; D is possibly TRBD1 (6 bases). Per germline, CDR1 SGHTS and CDR2 YDEGEE. V dropped 4 bases and J dropped 8 bases, with 24 bases sitting between them. The CDR3 loop spans 16 amino acids. The CDR3 is CASSTHREVETGGYTF. The CDR3 nucleotides read TGTGCCAGCAGCACTCACAGGGAAGTGGAGACGGGCGGCTACACCTTC.

The chain has TRBV7-6 and TRBJ1-1; D not certain. Trimming shortened V by 1 base and J by 3 bases, and 6 bases separated the two germline ends. The germline V gene encodes CDR1 SGHVS and CDR2 FNYEAQ. The CDR3 loop spans 13 amino acids. CDR3 in amino acids: CASSLGEHTEAFF. In DNA, the CDR3 is TGTGCCAGCAGCTTAGGGGAGCACACTGAAGCTTTCTTT.

This clone appeared a single time. This chain connects TRBV28 to TRBJ2-5; tentative D call: TRBD2 (6 bases). Germline CDR1 and CDR2: MDHEN and SYDVKM. The CDR3 extends over 14 amino acids. V lost 3 bases to trimming and J lost 1 base, with 9 bases between them. CDR3 sequence (DNA): TGTGCCAGCAGTTTCGGGGGACCCCAAGAGACCCAGTACTTC. It codes for CASSFGGPQETQYF. The whole variable domain, filled in from reference TRBV28 and TRBJ2-5, reads DVKVTQSSRYLVKRTGEKVFLECVQDMDHENMFWYRQDPGLGLRLIYFSYDVKMKEKGDIPEGYSVSREKKERFSLILESASTNQTSMYLCASSFGGPQETQYFGPGTRLLVL.

The chain links TRBV30 to TRBJ1-6, with 7 positions matching TRBD1. This CDR3 contains 13 residues. The V gene end was trimmed by 6 bases and the J gene end by 9 bases; junction bases not matched to a gene: 8. CDR1 and CDR2 from the germline V gene are GTSNPN and SVGIG (reference sequence). CDR3 sequence: CACGDRGASPLHF. Here the CDR3 DNA reads TGTGCCTGTGGGGACAGAGGAGCTTCACCCCTCCACTTT.

This sequence joins TRBV2 and TRBJ2-7; 7 nucleotides match TRBD1. The V segment lost 6 bases and the J segment 3 bases; nucleotides outside the gene matches: 2. CDR3 size: 12 residues. CDR1 and CDR2 from the germline V gene are SNHLY and FYNNEI. The CDR3 here is CASRPGGYEQYF. The CDR3 DNA reads as TGTGCCAGCAGGCCAGGGGGCTACGAGCAGTACTTC.

The gene calls are TRBV11-2 and TRBJ2-2; 7 bases agree with TRBD2. Germline V gene lookup returns CDR1 SGHAT and CDR2 FQNNGV. The CDR3 sequence is 15 residues long. J gave up 5 bases and V 2 bases, and 5 bases lay outside the gene matches. The CDR3 DNA reads TGTGCCAGCAGCTTAAGGCGGGAGTGGACCGGGGAGCTGTTTTTT. This gives the protein CASSLRREWTGELFF. Looking up the rest from reference TRBV11-2 and TRBJ2-2 gives the full variable domain: EAGVAQSPRYKIIEKRQSVAFWCNPISGHATLYWYQQILGQGPKLLIQFQNNGVVDDSQLPKDRFSAERLKGVDSTLKIQPAKLEDSAVYLCASSLRREWTGELFFGEGSRLTVL.

The V gene is TRBV10-3, the J gene TRBJ2-7, with 8 nucleotides matching TRBD2. The CDR3 covers 16 residues. The germline V gene encodes CDR1 ENHRY and CDR2 SYGVKD. Unmatched junction bases numbered 10, after V lost 4 bases and J lost 2 bases. CDR3 sequence: CAISAHPGLGTYEQYF. The CDR3 DNA reads TGTGCCATCAGTGCCCACCCGGGACTAGGGACCTACGAGCAGTACTTC.

The chain carries TRBV30 and TRBJ2-7, with a tentative D call TRBD1 (5 bases). The CDR3 totals 13 residues. The germline V gene encodes CDR1 GTSNPN and CDR2 SVGIG (reference sequence). V lost 2 bases and J lost 5, with 13 bases in between. The CDR3 region has the DNA TGTGCCTGGAGTAGATGGATCAGGGACGAGCAGTACTTC. Translation: CAWSRWIRDEQYF. The full variable domain, with the rest looked up from reference TRBV30 and TRBJ2-7, is SQTIHQWPATLVQPVGSPLSLECTVEGTSNPNLYWYRQAAGRGLQLLFYSVGIGQISSEVPQNLSASRPQDRQFILSSKKLLLSDSGFYLCAWSRWIRDEQYFGPGTRLTVT.

This clone was observed a handful of times. The chain has TRBV9 and TRBJ1-2, with a tentative D call TRBD1 (5 bases). The germline CDR1 and CDR2 sequences are SGDLS and YYNGEE. V was cut by 4 bases and J by 7 bases, with 11 bases left in between. This CDR3 contains 12 residues. The CDR3 loop reads CASSTDISGYTF. The CDR3 nucleotides are TGTGCCAGCAGCACGGACATCAGTGGCTACACCTTC.

The chain combines TRBV27 with TRBJ2-5, with a tentative D call TRBD2 (6 bases). The CDR3 totals 15 residues. The germline V gene has CDR1 MNHEY and CDR2 SMNVEV (reference sequence). The ends were cut back, 5 bases at V and 4 bases at J, with 17 bases in the middle. CDR3 amino acids: CASSPYVRGLETQYF. Written as DNA, the CDR3 is TGTGCCAGCAGTCCATACGTTCGGGGACTAGAGACCCAGTACTTC.

This chain connects TRBV28 to TRBJ2-7; D is perhaps TRBD1 (5 bases). There are 14 residues in the CDR3. Germline values: CDR1 MDHEN, CDR2 SYDVKM. V lost 5 bases and J 0 bases, leaving 11 bases between the germline ends. In nucleotides, the CDR3 is TGTGCCAGCAGTCCCATGGGGCACTCCTACGAGCAGTACTTC. Translation: CASSPMGHSYEQYF.

The V and J genes are TRBV2 and TRBJ2-5; the D gene is possibly TRBD2 (5 bases). The CDR3 extends over 15 amino acids. The ends were cut back, 0 bases at V and 5 bases at J, with 13 bases in the middle. Per germline, CDR1 SNHLY and CDR2 FYNNEI. CDR3 sequence: CASSEAVVSGETQYF. CDR3 DNA sequence: TGTGCCAGCAGTGAAGCGGTGGTTTCGGGGGAGACCCAGTACTTC.